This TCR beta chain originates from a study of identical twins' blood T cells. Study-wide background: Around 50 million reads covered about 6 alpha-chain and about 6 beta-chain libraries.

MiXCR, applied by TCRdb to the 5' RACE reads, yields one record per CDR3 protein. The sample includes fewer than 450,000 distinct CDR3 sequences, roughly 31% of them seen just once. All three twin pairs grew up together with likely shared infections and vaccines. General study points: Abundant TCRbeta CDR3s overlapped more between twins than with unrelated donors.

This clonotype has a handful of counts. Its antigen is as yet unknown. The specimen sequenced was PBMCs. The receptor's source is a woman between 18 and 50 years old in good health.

CDR3 sequence (DNA): TGCGCCAGCAGATATAACAACCAACCATCCTACGAGCAGTACTTC. This gives the protein CASRYNNQPSYEQYF. The rearrangement joins TRBV5-1 to TRBJ2-7; D gene unclear. The V end lost 5 bases, the J end lost 1 base, and 16 bases lay between the germline ends. CDR1 and CDR2 from the germline V gene are SGHRS and YFSETQ. The CDR3 has 15 amino acids.